This T cell receptor beta chain derives from a study of CD8 T cells in Susac syndrome. In the study overall: Patients with Susac syndrome, at blood draw, were therapy-naive, on corticosteroids, or on intravenous immunoglobulin alone.

The CDR3 totals 12 residues. Trimming removed 0 bases from V and 4 bases from J, with 6 bases in between. The germline V gene has CDR1 DFQATT and CDR2 SNEGSKA (reference sequence). It was with random hexamers that about 0.45 to 1 ug RNA was reverse transcribed. TCRdb analysed the immunoSEQ multiplex PCR reads with MiXCR anew, one entry per CDR3 protein. The sample includes around 140,000 distinct CDR3 sequences, approximately 95% of them seen just once. J is TRBJ1-2 and V is TRBV20-1; perhaps TRBD1 as D (6 bases). This clonotype was sampled from a human donor with Susac syndrome. Material: CD4+ T cells from PBMCs. CDR3 residues: CSARDRGYGYTF. As DNA, the CDR3 is TGCAGTGCTAGAGACAGGGGCTATGGCTACACCTTC.